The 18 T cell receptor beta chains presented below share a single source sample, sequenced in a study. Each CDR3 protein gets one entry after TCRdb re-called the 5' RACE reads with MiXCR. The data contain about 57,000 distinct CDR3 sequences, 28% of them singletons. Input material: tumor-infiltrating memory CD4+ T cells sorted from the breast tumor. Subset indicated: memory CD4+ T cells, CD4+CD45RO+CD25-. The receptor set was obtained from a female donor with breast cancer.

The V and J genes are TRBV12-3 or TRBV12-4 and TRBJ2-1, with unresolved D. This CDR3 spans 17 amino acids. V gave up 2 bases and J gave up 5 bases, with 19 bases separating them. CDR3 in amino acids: CASSLYPPTDVDNEQFF. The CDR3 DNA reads TGTGCCAGCAGTTTATATCCCCCCACCGACGTTGACAATGAGCAGTTCTTC.

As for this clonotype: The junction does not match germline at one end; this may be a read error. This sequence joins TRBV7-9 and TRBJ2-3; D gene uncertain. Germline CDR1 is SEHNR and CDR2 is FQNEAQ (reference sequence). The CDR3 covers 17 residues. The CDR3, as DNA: TGTACCAGCAGCGCACGGTACCGCGGACCAGACACAGATACGCATTATTTT. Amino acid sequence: CTSSARYRGPDTDTHYF.

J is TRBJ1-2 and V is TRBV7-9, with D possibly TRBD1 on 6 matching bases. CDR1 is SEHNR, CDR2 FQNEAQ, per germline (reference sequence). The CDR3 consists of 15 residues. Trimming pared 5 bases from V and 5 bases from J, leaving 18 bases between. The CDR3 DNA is TGTGCCAGCAGCAATAAAGAACAGGGATCTTATGGCTACACCTTC. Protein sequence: CASSNKEQGSYGYTF.

The CDR3 coding sequence is TGTGCCAGCAGCCAAGGTCTGGCTAGCCAGGGGAATGAGCAGTTCTTC. As protein: CASSQGLASQGNEQFF. V and J are TRBV4-2 and TRBJ2-1; D may be TRBD1 (6 bases). Per the germline V gene, CDR1 is LGHNA and CDR2 is YNFKEQ. V lost 1 base and J 7 bases, leaving 17 bases between the germline ends. The CDR3 has 16 residues.

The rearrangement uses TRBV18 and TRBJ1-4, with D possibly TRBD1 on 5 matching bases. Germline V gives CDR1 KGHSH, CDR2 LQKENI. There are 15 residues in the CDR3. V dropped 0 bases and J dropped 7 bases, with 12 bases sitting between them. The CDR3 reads CASSPPRDRGEKLFF. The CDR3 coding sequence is TGTGCCAGCTCACCACCGCGGGACCGAGGTGAAAAACTGTTTTTT.

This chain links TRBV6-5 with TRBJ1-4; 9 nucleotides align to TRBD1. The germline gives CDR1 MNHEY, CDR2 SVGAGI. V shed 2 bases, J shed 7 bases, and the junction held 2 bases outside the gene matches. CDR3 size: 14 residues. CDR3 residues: CASSYGQGSEKLFF. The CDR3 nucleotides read TGTGCCAGCAGTTACGGACAGGGGTCTGAAAAACTGTTTTTT.

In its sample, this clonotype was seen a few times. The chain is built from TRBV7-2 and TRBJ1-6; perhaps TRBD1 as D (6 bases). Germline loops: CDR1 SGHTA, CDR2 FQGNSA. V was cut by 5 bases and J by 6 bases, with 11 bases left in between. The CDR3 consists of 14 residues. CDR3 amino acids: CASSPRQANSPLHF. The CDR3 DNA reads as TGTGCCAGCAGCCCCCGACAGGCTAATTCACCCCTCCACTTT.

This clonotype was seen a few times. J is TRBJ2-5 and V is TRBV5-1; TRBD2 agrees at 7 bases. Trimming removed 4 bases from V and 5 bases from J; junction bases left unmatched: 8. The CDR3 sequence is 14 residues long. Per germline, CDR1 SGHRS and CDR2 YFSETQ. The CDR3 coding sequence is TGCGCCAGCAGCCCCGGGGGAGGGTATGAGACCCAGTACTTC. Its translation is CASSPGGGYETQYF. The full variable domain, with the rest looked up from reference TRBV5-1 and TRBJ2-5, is KAGVTQTPRYLIKTRGQQVTLSCSPISGHRSVSWYQQTPGQGLQFLFEYFSETQRNKGNFPGRFSGRQFSNSRSEMNVSTLELGDSALYLCASSPGGGYETQYFGPGTRLLVL.

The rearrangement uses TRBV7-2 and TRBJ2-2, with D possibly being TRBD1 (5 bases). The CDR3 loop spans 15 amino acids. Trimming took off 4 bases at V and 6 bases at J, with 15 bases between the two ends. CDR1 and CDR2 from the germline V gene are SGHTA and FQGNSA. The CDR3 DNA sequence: TGTGCCAGCAGCTATCAAGGGGTCGCGTCCGGGGAGCTGTTTTTT. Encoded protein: CASSYQGVASGELFF.

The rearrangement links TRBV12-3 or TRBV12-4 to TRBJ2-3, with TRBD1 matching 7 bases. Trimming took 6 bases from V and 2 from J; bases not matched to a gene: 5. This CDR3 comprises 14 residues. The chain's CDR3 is CASRRGLSTDTQYF. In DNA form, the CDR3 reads TGTGCCAGCAGAAGGGGGCTTTCCACAGATACGCAGTATTTT.

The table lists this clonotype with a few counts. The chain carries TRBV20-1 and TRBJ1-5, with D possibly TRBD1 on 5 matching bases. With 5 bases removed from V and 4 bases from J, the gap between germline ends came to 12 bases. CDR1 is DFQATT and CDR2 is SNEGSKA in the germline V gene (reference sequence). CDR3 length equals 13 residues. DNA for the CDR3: TGCAGTGCTCTTAGACAGCATAATCAGCCCCAGCATTTT. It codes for CSALRQHNQPQHF.

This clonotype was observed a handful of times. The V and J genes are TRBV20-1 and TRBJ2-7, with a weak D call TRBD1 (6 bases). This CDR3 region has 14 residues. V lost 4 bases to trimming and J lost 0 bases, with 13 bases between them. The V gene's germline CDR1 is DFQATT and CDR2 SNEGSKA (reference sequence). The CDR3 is CSATSGTSSYEQYF. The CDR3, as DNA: TGCAGTGCTACTTCCGGGACAAGCTCCTACGAGCAGTACTTC.

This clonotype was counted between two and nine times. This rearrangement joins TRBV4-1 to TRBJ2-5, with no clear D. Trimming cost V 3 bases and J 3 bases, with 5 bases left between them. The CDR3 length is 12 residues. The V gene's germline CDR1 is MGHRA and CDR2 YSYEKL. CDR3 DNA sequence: TGCGCCAGCAGCCACTCGGAAGAGACCCAGTACTTC. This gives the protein CASSHSEETQYF.

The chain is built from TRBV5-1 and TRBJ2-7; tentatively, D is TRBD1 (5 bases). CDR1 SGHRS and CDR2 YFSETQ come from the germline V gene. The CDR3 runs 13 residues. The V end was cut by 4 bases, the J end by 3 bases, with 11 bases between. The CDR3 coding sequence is TGCGCCAGCAGCGCGAGGACATGCTACGAGCAGTACTTC. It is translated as CASSARTCYEQYF.

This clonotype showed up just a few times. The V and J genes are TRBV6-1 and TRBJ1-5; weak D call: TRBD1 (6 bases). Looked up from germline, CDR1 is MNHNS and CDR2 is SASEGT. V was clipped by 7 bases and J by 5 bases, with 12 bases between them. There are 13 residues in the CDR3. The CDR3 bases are TGTGCCAGCACCCGGACAGCGTATCAGCCCCAGCATTTT. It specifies CASTRTAYQPQHF.

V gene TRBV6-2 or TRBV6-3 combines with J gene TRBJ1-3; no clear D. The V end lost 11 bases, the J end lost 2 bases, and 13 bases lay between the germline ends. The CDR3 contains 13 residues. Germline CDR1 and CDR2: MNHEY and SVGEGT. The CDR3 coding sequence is TGTGCCGCCGCAGAACAACCTGGAAACACCATATATTTT. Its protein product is CAAAEQPGNTIYF.

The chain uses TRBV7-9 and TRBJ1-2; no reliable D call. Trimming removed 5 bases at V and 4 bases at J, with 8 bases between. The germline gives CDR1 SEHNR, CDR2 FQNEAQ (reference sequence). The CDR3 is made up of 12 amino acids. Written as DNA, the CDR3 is TGTGCCAGCAGCCGGGAACTCTATGGCTACACCTTC. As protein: CASSRELYGYTF.

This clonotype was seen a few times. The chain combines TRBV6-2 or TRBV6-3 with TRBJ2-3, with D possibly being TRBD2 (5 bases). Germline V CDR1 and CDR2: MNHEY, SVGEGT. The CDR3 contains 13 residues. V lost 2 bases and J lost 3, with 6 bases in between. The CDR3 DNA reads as TGTGCCAGCAGTTACCGAGGGACAGATACGCAGTATTTT. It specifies CASSYRGTDTQYF.